The next 28 T cell receptor beta chains were all read from a single sample in a study of radiotherapy plus CTLA-4 blockade in lung cancer. Repertoires were generated with immunoSEQ multiplex PCR, while TCRdb's copy carries only in-frame clones and drops some. The table records 40,000 or so clones, over 70% of them present only once. The sequenced sample was peripheral blood, obtained from a patient treated with radiotherapy plus ipilimumab. The source of these receptors is a human donor with non-small cell lung cancer who had stable disease on radiotherapy plus ipilimumab.

This clone was recorded only once. Additional DNA sequences in this sample encode the identical CDR3. The chain links TRBV5-1 to TRBJ2-5, with 8 bases matching TRBD2. This CDR3 is built from 14 residues. V dropped 4 bases and J dropped 1; count of bases not matched to a gene: 3. CDR1 is SGHRS, CDR2 YFSETQ, per germline. This CDR3 reads CASSPAGGQETQYF. The CDR3 DNA is TGCGCCAGCAGCCCGGCGGGGGGCCAAGAGACCCAGTACTTC.

Turning to this clone: Other DNA sequences within the sample encode an identical CDR3. The chain joins TRBV7-9 to TRBJ2-7; D gene ambiguous. The CDR3 runs to 15 residues. Germline-derived CDR1 and CDR2 are SEHNR and FQNEAQ (reference sequence). Trimming removed 0 bases at V and 0 bases at J, with 9 bases between. The CDR3 nucleotides read TGTGCCAGCAGCTTAGCTCTGGGCGACTCCTACGAGCAGTACGTC. Protein product: CASSLALGDSYEQYV.

The chain uses TRBV15 and TRBJ1-1; D uncertain. The ends were cut back, 2 bases at V and 7 bases at J, with 11 bases in the middle. Looked up from germline, CDR1 is LNHNV and CDR2 is YYDKDF (reference sequence). CDR3 size: 13 residues. The CDR3 nucleotides are TGTGCCACCAGCAGACCCCCGGATGGTGAAGCTTTCTTT. Translation: CATSRPPDGEAFF.

This rearrangement joins TRBV7-2 to TRBJ1-5; D is possibly TRBD1 (5 bases). Trimming took 3 bases from V and 5 from J, leaving 8 bases between them. Looked up from germline, CDR1 is SGHTA and CDR2 is FQGNSA. The CDR3 sequence is 13 residues long. DNA for the CDR3: TGTGCCAGCAGCTTTGGACAAGATCAGCCCCAGCATTTT. Translated, it gives CASSFGQDQPQHF.

The chain couples TRBV28 to TRBJ1-5, with 8 nucleotides matching TRBD1. CDR3 length equals 14 residues. J was trimmed by 3 bases and V by 6 bases; bases with no gene match: 4. Germline assignment: CDR1 MDHEN and CDR2 SYDVKM. This CDR3 is CASRGTGHNQPQHF. Written as DNA, the CDR3 is TGTGCCAGCAGAGGGACAGGTCACAATCAGCCCCAGCATTTT. The variable domain in full, completed from reference TRBV28 and TRBJ1-5, reads DVKVTQSSRYLVKRTGEKVFLECVQDMDHENMFWYRQDPGLGLRLIYFSYDVKMKEKGDIPEGYSVSREKKERFSLILESASTNQTSMYLCASRGTGHNQPQHFGDGTRLSIL.

This chain connects TRBV29-1 to TRBJ1-2, with TRBD1 as a possible D gene (5 bases). Per the germline V gene, CDR1 is SQVTM and CDR2 is ANQGSEA. The CDR3 has 12 residues. V was pared by 1 base and J by 8 bases, with 11 bases between. CDR3 residues: CSVEGSGMGYTF. The CDR3 region has the DNA TGCAGCGTTGAAGGTTCAGGGATGGGCTACACCTTC.

This chain connects TRBV29-1 to TRBJ2-5; no reliable D call. The germline V gene has CDR1 SQVTM and CDR2 ANQGSEA. V dropped 5 bases and J dropped 4 bases, with 8 bases sitting between them. CDR3 length: 11 amino acids. The CDR3 coding sequence is TGCAGCGTTTTTTGGGGAGAGACCCAGTACTTC. Amino acid sequence: CSVFWGETQYF.

The V gene is TRBV29-1, the J gene TRBJ1-1, with TRBD1 as a possible D gene (5 bases). Germline V gene sequence: CDR1 SQVTM, CDR2 ANQGSEA. The CDR3 length is 11 residues. CDR3 in amino acids: CSGALSTEAFF. CDR3 nucleotide sequence: TGCAGTGGGGCCCTATCCACTGAAGCTTTCTTT. Drawing the rest from reference TRBV29-1 and TRBJ1-1, the complete variable domain is SAVISQKPSRDICQRGTSLTIQCQVDSQVTMMFWYRQQPGQSLTLIATANQGSEATYESGFVIDKFPISRPNLTFSTLTVSNMSPEDSSIYLCSGALSTEAFFGQGTRLTVV.

The chain couples TRBV2 to TRBJ2-7; D remains ambiguous. CDR1 SNHLY and CDR2 FYNNEI come from the germline V gene. V was trimmed by 7 bases and J by 1 base, leaving 14 bases between them. The CDR3 has 14 residues. This chain's CDR3 is CASTPSRFSYEQYF. The CDR3 region has the DNA TGTGCCAGCACCCCCAGCAGGTTTTCCTACGAGCAGTACTTC.

This clone was seen a few times. The genes are TRBV6-6 and TRBJ1-6, with 7 nucleotides matching TRBD1. This CDR3 has 14 amino acids. Germline V gene sequence: CDR1 MNHNY, CDR2 SVGAGI (reference sequence). With 6 bases clipped from V and 6 bases from J, the junction kept 5 bases outside the gene matches. DNA of the CDR3: TGTGCCAGCAGCCCGGGACAGACTAATTCACCCCTCCACTTT. As protein: CASSPGQTNSPLHF.

In this sample, this clone is medium-sized. The chain links TRBV2 to TRBJ1-2; possible D gene TRBD1, 6 bases. CDR1 SNHLY and CDR2 FYNNEI come from the germline V gene. This CDR3 is built from 14 residues. Trimming removed 1 base at V and 3 bases at J, with 9 bases between. CDR3 DNA sequence: TGTGCCAGCAGTGAAGGGGCAGGGGACTATGGCTACACCTTC. This encodes CASSEGAGDYGYTF. The whole variable domain, remainder taken from reference TRBV2 and TRBJ1-2, is EPEVTQTPSHQVTQMGQEVILRCVPISNHLYFYWYRQILGQKVEFLVSFYNNEISEKSEIFDDQFSVERPDGSNFTLKIRSTKLEDSAMYFCASSEGAGDYGYTFGSGTRLTVV.

The count of this clone is one. The J gene is TRBJ1-1, the V gene TRBV7-9; D ambiguous. CDR3 length: 15 amino acids. The V gene's germline CDR1 is SEHNR and CDR2 FQNEAQ (reference sequence). Trimming removed 1 base at V and 1 base at J, with 10 bases between. CDR3 amino acids: CASSLGAGGNTEAFF. CDR3 bases: TGTGCCAGCAGCTTAGGGGCCGGCGGGAACACTGAAGCTTTCTTT.

As concerns this clone: The same CDR3 can be traced to other DNA sequences in this sample. The chain links TRBV7-6 to TRBJ1-2, with 8 positions matching TRBD1. Per germline, CDR1 SGHVS and CDR2 FNYEAQ. Germline trimming cut 8 bases from V and 3 bases from J; bases unmatched to any gene: 14. The CDR3 runs 16 residues. This chain's CDR3 is CASALSPGGSHYGYTF. The CDR3 nucleotides are TGTGCCAGCGCACTATCCCCAGGGGGCAGTCACTATGGCTACACCTTC. The full variable domain, its missing parts supplied by reference TRBV7-6 and TRBJ1-2, is GAGVSQSPRYKVTKRGQDVALRCDPISGHVSLYWYRQALGQGPEFLTYFNYEAQQDKSGLPNDRFSAERPEGSISTLTIQRTEQRDSAMYRCASALSPGGSHYGYTFGSGTRLTVV.

The rearrangement links TRBV2 to TRBJ1-2, with 7 bases matching TRBD1. This CDR3 is 14 amino acids long. The V and J ends lost 8 bases and 0 bases, in that order; junction bases with no gene match: 6. CDR1 and CDR2 (germline): SNHLY, FYNNEI. CDR3 amino acids: CASWRDSANYGYTF. For the CDR3, the DNA is TGTGCCAGCTGGAGGGACAGCGCTAACTATGGCTACACCTTC.

The chain employs TRBV1 and TRBJ2-7; no check of the table's D call, TRBD1, against the DNA was made. TRBV1 is a listed pseudogene. This CDR3 region has 12 residues. CDR3 loop: CTSSRGLYEQYF. The DNA for the CDR3 is TGCACCAGCAGCCGGGGGCTCTACGAGCAGTACTTC.

This clone is medium-sized (0.01 to 0.1%) by share. DNA for the CDR3: TGTGCCAGTAGTATAGATTCGGGGGACGAGCAGTACTTC. Translating gives CASSIDSGDEQYF. The chain uses TRBV19 and TRBJ2-7; tentatively, D is TRBD2 (6 bases). Germline V gene sequence: CDR1 LNHDA, CDR2 SQIVND (reference sequence). This CDR3 comprises 13 residues. V was trimmed by 0 bases and J by 5 bases, leaving 8 bases between them.

This chain uses TRBV10-2 with TRBJ1-4, with 7 bases matching TRBD1. The germline gives CDR1 WSHSY, CDR2 SAAADI. Trimming took 9 bases from V and 2 from J; bases not matched to a gene: 12. The CDR3 has 16 residues. CDR3 sequence: CASRINRGGTNEKLFF. The CDR3, as DNA: TGCGCCAGTCGCATCAATCGAGGGGGCACTAATGAAAAACTGTTTTTT.

This clone has only one observation. The chain employs TRBV10-2 and TRBJ1-2, with no clear D. The CDR3 spans 13 residues. The germline V gene encodes CDR1 WSHSY and CDR2 SAAADI. V was pared by 6 bases and J by 10 bases, with 18 bases between. The CDR3 sequence is CASSDTRVRDYTF. CDR3 nucleotides: TGCGCCAGCAGCGACACTCGGGTCCGGGACTACACCTTC.

With regard to this clone: A read error may produce the germline difference seen at one junction end. The chain joins TRBV7-9 to TRBJ2-5; the match to TRBD1 covers 7 bases. CDR3 length equals 12 residues. The germline V gene encodes CDR1 SEHNR and CDR2 FQNEAQ (reference sequence). CDR3 protein: CAGRTGQETQYF. CDR3 bases: TGTGCCGGCAGGACAGGTCAAGAGACCCAGTACTTC. Combining the CDR3 with reference TRBV7-9 and TRBJ2-5 gives the whole variable domain DTGVSQNPRHKITKRGQNVTFRCDPISEHNRLYWYRQTLGQGPEFLTYFQNEAQLEKSRLLSDRFSAERPKGSFSTLEIQRTEQGDSAMYLCAGRTGQETQYFGPGTRLLVL.

This clone was observed a handful of times. V usage is TRBV27 and J usage is TRBJ2-7; 8 nucleotides match TRBD2. This CDR3 has 17 amino acids. Germline CDR1 and CDR2: MNHEY and SMNVEV (reference sequence). V lost 5 bases, J lost 4 bases, and 16 bases stayed unmatched. The CDR3 spells CASSTPGRGVPFYEQYV. The CDR3 nucleotides are TGTGCCAGCAGTACCCCCGGGAGGGGCGTCCCTTTTTACGAGCAGTACGTC.

This clone was seen more than once but under ten times. V usage is TRBV5-1 and J usage is TRBJ1-2; 11 bases line up with TRBD1. This CDR3 spans 16 amino acids. Germline-derived CDR1 and CDR2 are SGHRS and YFSETQ. V dropped 4 bases and J dropped 0; count of bases not matched to a gene: 5. This chain's CDR3 is CASSLGQGGANYGYTF. CDR3 coding DNA: TGCGCCAGCAGCCTGGGACAGGGGGGTGCTAACTATGGCTACACCTTC. The whole variable domain, remainder taken from reference TRBV5-1 and TRBJ1-2, is KAGVTQTPRYLIKTRGQQVTLSCSPISGHRSVSWYQQTPGQGLQFLFEYFSETQRNKGNFPGRFSGRQFSNSRSEMNVSTLELGDSALYLCASSLGQGGANYGYTFGSGTRLTVV.

This chain connects TRBV28 to TRBJ1-3; TRBD1 matches at 7 bases. Germline V gives CDR1 MDHEN, CDR2 SYDVKM. V lost 6 bases, J lost 0 bases, and 8 bases stayed unmatched. CDR3 length: 16 residues. The chain's CDR3 is CASSQQGHSSGNTIYF. In nucleotides, the CDR3 is TGTGCCAGCAGCCAACAGGGGCACAGCTCTGGAAACACCATATATTTT.

Points on this clone: The junction does not match germline at one end; this may be a read error. The V call is TRBV2, the J call TRBJ2-5; no firm D call. The end of the DNA aligns better with TRBJ2-7, so the J call may be wrong. In germline, CDR1 is SNHLY, CDR2 FYNNEI. This CDR3 contains 10 residues. CDR3: CAGSEYEQYF. Here the CDR3 DNA reads TGTGCCGGCAGTGAATACGAGCAGTACTTC.

A few counts support this clone. The chain joins TRBV19 to TRBJ1-4; D may be TRBD1 (5 bases). This CDR3 region has 14 residues. CDR1 LNHDA and CDR2 SQIVND come from the germline V gene (reference sequence). V lost 2 bases to trimming and J lost 8 bases, with 12 bases between them. The CDR3 here is CASSIWGDLEKLFF. CDR3 DNA sequence: TGTGCCAGTAGTATATGGGGCGACCTGGAAAAACTGTTTTTT.

CDR3 protein: CASSRAGMNEKLFF. The CDR3 region has the DNA TGTGCCAGCTCACGTGCAGGGATGAATGAAAAACTGTTTTTT. The V gene is TRBV18, the J gene TRBJ1-4, with D maybe TRBD1 (5 bases). CDR3 length: 14 amino acids. Germline V CDR1 and CDR2: KGHSH, LQKENI. V lost 4 bases and J lost 5, with 11 bases in between. Full variable domain (rest looked up from reference TRBV18 and TRBJ1-4): NAGVMQNPRHLVRRRGQEARLRCSPMKGHSHVYWYRQLPEEGLKFMVYLQKENIIDESGMPKERFSAEFPKEGPSILRIQQVVRGDSAAYFCASSRAGMNEKLFFGSGTQLSVL.

This clone was observed a handful of times. This chain uses TRBV7-6 with TRBJ1-1, with a weak D call TRBD1 (5 bases). The CDR3 covers 14 residues. V gave up 5 bases and J gave up 2 bases, with 12 bases separating them. The germline V gene has CDR1 SGHVS and CDR2 FNYEAQ. The CDR3 coding sequence is TGTGCCAGCAGCCAGACAGCCTCCAACACTGAAGCTTTCTTT. Translated: CASSQTASNTEAFF. Filled out from reference TRBV7-6 and TRBJ1-1, the complete variable domain reads GAGVSQSPRYKVTKRGQDVALRCDPISGHVSLYWYRQALGQGPEFLTYFNYEAQQDKSGLPNDRFSAERPEGSISTLTIQRTEQRDSAMYRCASSQTASNTEAFFGQGTRLTVV.

About this clone itself: A read error is likely, as this CDR3 ends without the conserved phenylalanine or tryptophan. J is TRBJ1-2 and V is TRBV15; 11 bases match TRBD1. V shed 0 bases and J 3 bases; nucleotides not matched to a gene: 3. The germline gives CDR1 LNHNV, CDR2 YYDKDF (reference sequence). The length of the CDR3 is 16 residues. CDR3 coding DNA: TGTGCCACCAGCAGAGATTGGACAGGGGGCGACTATGGCTACACCATC. Translation gives CATSRDWTGGDYGYTI.

This chain links TRBV6-1 with TRBJ1-4, with D uncertain. Trimming stripped 7 bases from V and 8 bases from J, with 17 bases between. Germline CDR1 is MNHNS and CDR2 is SASEGT. The CDR3 spans 14 residues. The CDR3 nucleotides are TGTGCCAGCAAAGTCGCGACACCGGAGGAAAAACTGTTTTTT. Its translation is CASKVATPEEKLFF.